This entry is about one T cell receptor beta chain. The data are from a study of T cell responses to AZD1222 COVID-19 vaccine. Germline loops: CDR1 MNHEY, CDR2 SMNVEV (reference sequence). The CDR3 contains 14 residues. J lost 5 bases, V lost 5 bases, and 5 bases had no gene match. Using immunoSEQ multiplex PCR, the repertoire was profiled, and TCRdb retains in-frame clones only, with some absent. The sample holds about 180,000 clones, 90% to 95% seen once. V is TRBV27 and J is TRBJ2-3, with TRBD1 matching over 9 bases. This receptor was identified in an adult who received the AZD1222 COVID-19 vaccine. The material sequenced was peripheral blood, taken 28 days after the second AZD1222 dose. The CDR3 here is CASSQGQGLDTQYF. The CDR3 DNA reads TGTGCCAGCAGTCAGGGACAGGGTCTAGATACGCAGTATTTT.